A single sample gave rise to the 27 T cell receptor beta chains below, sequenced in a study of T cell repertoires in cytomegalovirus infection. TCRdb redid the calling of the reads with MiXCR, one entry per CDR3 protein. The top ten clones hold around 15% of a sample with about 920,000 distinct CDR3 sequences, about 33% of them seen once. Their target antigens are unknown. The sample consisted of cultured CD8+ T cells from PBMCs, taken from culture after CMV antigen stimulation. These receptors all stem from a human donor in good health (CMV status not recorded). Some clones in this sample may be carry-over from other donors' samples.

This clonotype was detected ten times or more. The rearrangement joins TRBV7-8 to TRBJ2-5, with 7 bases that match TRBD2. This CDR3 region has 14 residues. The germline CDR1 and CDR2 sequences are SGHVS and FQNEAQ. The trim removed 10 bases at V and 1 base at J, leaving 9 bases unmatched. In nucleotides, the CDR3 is TGTGCCATCATTGGGGAGGGACGCCAAGAGACCCAGTACTTC. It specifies CAIIGEGRQETQYF.

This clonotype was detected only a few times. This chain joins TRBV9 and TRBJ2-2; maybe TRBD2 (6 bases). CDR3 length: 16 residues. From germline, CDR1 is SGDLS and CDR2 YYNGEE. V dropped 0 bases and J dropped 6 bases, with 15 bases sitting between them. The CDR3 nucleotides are TGTGCCAGCAGCGTAGCGGGACTGCCGAGCCCCGGGGAGCTGTTTTTT. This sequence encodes CASSVAGLPSPGELFF.

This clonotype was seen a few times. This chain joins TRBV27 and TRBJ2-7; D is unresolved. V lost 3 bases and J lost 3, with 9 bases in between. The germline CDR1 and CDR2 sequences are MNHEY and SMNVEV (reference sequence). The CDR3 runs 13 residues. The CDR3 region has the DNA TGTGCCAGCAGTTTCAAAGAGTACTACGAGCAGTACTTC. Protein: CASSFKEYYEQYF.

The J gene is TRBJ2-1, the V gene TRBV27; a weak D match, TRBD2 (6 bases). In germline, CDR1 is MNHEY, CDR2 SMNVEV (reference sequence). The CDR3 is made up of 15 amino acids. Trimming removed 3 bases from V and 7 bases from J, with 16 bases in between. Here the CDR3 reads CASSFPGGTRNEQFF. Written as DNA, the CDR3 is TGTGCCAGCAGTTTCCCTGGGGGGACTCGGAATGAGCAGTTCTTC.

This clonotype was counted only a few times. CDR3 bases: TGTGCCATCAGTGATAGCGGGGGGTCCTACGAGCAGTACTTC. Its translation is CAISDSGGSYEQYF. V gene TRBV10-3 combines with J gene TRBJ2-7, with TRBD2 identical over 10 bases. With V trimmed by 3 bases and J by 1 base, 0 bases remained unmatched. Looked up from germline, CDR1 is ENHRY and CDR2 is SYGVKD. There are 14 residues in the CDR3.

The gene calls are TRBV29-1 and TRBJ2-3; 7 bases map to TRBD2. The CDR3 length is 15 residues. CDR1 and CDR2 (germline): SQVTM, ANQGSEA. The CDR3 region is CALGRDRLYTDTQYF. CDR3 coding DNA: TGCGCATTGGGGAGGGACCGTCTATACACAGATACGCAGTATTTT.

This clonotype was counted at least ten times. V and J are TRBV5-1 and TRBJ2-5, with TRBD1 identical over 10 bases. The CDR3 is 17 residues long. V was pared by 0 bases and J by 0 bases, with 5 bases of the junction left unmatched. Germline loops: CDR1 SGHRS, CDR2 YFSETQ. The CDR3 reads CASSLEDRGSYQETQYF. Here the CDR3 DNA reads TGCGCCAGCAGCTTGGAGGACAGGGGGTCATACCAAGAGACCCAGTACTTC.

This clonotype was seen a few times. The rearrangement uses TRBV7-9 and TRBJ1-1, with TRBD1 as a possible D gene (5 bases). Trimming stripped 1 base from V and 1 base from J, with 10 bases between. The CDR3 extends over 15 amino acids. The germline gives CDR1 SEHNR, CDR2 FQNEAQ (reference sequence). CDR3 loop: CASSLVRGRNTEAFF. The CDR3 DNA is TGTGCCAGCAGCTTAGTCCGGGGGAGGAACACTGAAGCTTTCTTT.

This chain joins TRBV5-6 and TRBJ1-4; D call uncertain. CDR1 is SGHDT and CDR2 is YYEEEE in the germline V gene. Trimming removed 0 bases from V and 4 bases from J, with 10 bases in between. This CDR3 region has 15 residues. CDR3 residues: CASSLALRLNEKLFF. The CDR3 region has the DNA TGTGCCAGCAGCTTGGCGCTCAGACTTAATGAAAAACTGTTTTTT.

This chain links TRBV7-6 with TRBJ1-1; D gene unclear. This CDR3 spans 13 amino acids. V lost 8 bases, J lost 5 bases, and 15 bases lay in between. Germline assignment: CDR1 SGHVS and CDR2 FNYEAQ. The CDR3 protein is CASSRGWRTEAFF. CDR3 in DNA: TGTGCCAGCTCCCGTGGGTGGCGGACTGAAGCTTTCTTT.

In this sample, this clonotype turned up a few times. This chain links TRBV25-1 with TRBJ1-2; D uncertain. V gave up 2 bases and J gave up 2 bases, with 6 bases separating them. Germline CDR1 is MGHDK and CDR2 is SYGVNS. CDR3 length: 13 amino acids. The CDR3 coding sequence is TGTGCCAGCAGTGAAATAGGGAACTATGGCTACACCTTC. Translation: CASSEIGNYGYTF.

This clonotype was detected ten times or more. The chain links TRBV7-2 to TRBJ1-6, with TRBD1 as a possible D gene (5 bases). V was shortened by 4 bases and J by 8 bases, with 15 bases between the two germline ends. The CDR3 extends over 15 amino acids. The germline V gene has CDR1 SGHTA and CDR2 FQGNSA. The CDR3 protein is CASSWTPEDHSPLHF. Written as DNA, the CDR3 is TGTGCCAGCAGCTGGACACCGGAGGACCATTCACCCCTCCACTTT.

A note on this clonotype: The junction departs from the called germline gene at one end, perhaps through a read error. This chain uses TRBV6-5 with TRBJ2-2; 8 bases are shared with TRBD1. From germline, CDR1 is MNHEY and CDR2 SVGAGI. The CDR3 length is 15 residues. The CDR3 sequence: CANSYGQGSTGELFF. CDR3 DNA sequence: TGTGCCAACAGTTACGGACAGGGTAGCACCGGGGAGCTGTTTTTT.

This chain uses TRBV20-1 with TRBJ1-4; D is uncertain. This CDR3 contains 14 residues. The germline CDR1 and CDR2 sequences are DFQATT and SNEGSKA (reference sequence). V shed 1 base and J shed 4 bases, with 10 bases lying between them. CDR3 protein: CSARAREFNEKLFF. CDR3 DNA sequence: TGCAGTGCTAGAGCCCGGGAATTTAATGAAAAACTGTTTTTT.

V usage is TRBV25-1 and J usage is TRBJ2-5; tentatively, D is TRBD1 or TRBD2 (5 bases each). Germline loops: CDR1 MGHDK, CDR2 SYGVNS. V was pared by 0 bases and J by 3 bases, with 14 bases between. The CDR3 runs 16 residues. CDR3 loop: CASSEYFGTVEETQYF. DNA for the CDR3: TGTGCCAGCAGTGAATATTTTGGGACCGTCGAAGAGACCCAGTACTTC.

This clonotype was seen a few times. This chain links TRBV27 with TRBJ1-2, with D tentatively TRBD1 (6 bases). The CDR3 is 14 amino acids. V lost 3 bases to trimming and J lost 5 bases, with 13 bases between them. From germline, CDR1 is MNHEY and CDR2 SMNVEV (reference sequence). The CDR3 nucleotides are TGTGCCAGCAGTTTGTACAGGGAACTTTATGGCTACACCTTC. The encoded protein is CASSLYRELYGYTF.

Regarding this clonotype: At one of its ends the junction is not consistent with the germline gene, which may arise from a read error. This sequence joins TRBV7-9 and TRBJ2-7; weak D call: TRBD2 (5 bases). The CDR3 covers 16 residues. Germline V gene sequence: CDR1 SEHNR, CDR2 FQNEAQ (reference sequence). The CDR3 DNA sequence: TGTGCCGGCAGCTTTTCCGTCGAGCGGAACTCCTACGAGCAGTACTTC. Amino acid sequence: CAGSFSVERNSYEQYF.

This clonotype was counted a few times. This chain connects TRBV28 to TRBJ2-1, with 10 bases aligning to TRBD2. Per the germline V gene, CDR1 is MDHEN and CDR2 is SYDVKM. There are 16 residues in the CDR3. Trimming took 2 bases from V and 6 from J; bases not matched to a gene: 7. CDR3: CASSLGTAGGRNEQFF. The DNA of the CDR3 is TGTGCCAGCAGTTTAGGTACAGCGGGGGGGCGCAATGAGCAGTTCTTC. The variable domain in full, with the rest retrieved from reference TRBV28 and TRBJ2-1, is DVKVTQSSRYLVKRTGEKVFLECVQDMDHENMFWYRQDPGLGLRLIYFSYDVKMKEKGDIPEGYSVSREKKERFSLILESASTNQTSMYLCASSLGTAGGRNEQFFGPGTRLTVL.

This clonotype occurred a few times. CDR3 in DNA: TGTGCCAGCAGCTTAATTACCGGTTTGCGCCCGACTGATAGCAATCAGCCCCAGCATTTT. Encoded protein: CASSLITGLRPTDSNQPQHF. The chain uses TRBV7-9 and TRBJ1-5; D remains unclear. Per the germline V gene, CDR1 is SEHNR and CDR2 is FQNEAQ (reference sequence). CDR3 length: 20 residues. V was cut by 2 bases and J by 0 bases, with 23 bases left in between.

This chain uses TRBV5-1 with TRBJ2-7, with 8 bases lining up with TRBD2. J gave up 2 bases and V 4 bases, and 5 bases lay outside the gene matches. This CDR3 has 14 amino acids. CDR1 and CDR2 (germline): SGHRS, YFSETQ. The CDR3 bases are TGCGCCAGCAGCAAGGGACTAGATCCCTACGAGCAGTACTTC. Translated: CASSKGLDPYEQYF.

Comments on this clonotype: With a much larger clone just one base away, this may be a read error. This chain's CDR3 is CASCRNQPQHF. CDR3 nucleotide sequence: TGTGCCAGCTGCCGAAATCAGCCCCAGCATTTT. The genes are TRBV7-2 and TRBJ1-5, with unresolved D. Per germline, CDR1 SGHTA and CDR2 FQGNSA. The CDR3 spans 11 residues. V lost 8 bases to trimming and J lost 4 bases, with 6 bases between them.

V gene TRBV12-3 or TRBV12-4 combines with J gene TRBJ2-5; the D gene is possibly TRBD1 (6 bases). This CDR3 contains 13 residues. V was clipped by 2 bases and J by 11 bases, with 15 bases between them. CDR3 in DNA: TGTGCCAGCAGTTTAAAGGGACAAGGGCCTCAGTACTTC. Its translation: CASSLKGQGPQYF.

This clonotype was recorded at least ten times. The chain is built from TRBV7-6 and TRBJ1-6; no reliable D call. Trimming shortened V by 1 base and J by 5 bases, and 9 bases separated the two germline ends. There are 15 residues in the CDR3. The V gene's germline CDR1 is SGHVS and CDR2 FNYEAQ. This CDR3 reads CASSLEVSHNSPLHF. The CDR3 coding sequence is TGTGCCAGCAGCTTAGAGGTCAGCCATAATTCACCCCTCCACTTT.

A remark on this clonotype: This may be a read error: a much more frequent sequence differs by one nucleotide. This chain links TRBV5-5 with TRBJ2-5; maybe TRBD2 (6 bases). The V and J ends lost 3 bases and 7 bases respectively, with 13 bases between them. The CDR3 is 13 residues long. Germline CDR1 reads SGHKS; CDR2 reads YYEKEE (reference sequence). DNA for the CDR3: TGTGCCAGCAGCTCCCCGGGAGAAGGGACCCAGTACTTC. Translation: CASSSPGEGTQYF.

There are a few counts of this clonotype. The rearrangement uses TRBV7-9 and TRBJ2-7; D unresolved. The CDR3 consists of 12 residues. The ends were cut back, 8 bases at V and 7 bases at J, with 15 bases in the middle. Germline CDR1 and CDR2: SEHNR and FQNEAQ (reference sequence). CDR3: CASSPRRGEQYV. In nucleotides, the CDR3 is TGTGCCAGCTCACCCCGCCGTGGGGAGCAGTACGTC.

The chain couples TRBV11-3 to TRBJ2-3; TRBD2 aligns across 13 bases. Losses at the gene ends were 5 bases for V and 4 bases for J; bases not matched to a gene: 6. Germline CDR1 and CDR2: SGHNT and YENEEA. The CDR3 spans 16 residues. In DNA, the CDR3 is TGTGCCAGCAGCGGGCCGACTAGCGGGGGGTCAGATACGCAGTATTTT. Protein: CASSGPTSGGSDTQYF.

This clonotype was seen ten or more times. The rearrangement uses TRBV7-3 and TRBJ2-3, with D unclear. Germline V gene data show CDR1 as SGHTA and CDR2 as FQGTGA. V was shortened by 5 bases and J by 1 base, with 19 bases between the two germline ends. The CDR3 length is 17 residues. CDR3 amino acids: CASSQRALRWGTDTQYF. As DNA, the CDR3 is TGTGCCAGCAGCCAACGGGCCCTAAGGTGGGGCACAGATACGCAGTATTTT.